The 19 T cell receptor beta chains presented below share a single source sample, sequenced in a study of shared clonotypes between healthy human individuals. Generated by immunoSEQ multiplex PCR, the TCRdb table keeps only in-frame clones and is missing some. The table records over a million clones, approximately 96% of them present only once. Sample: naive CD4+ T cells sorted from blood. Subset specified: CD45RA+ positively selected. Receptors were obtained from a young man in good health.

This clone was observed once. The V call is TRBV5-1, the J call TRBJ2-7; possibly TRBD1 or TRBD2 for D (5 bases each). The CDR3 consists of 15 residues. V gave up 4 bases and J gave up 0 bases, with 14 bases separating them. Germline values: CDR1 SGHRS, CDR2 YFSETQ. The CDR3 reads CASSNPSGTSYEQYF. Here the CDR3 DNA reads TGCGCCAGCAGCAATCCTTCGGGGACCTCCTACGAGCAGTACTTC. Together with reference TRBV5-1 and TRBJ2-7, the CDR3 gives the full variable domain: KAGVTQTPRYLIKTRGQQVTLSCSPISGHRSVSWYQQTPGQGLQFLFEYFSETQRNKGNFPGRFSGRQFSNSRSEMNVSTLELGDSALYLCASSNPSGTSYEQYFGPGTRLTVT.

The V call is TRBV5-5, the J call TRBJ1-4; D possibly corresponds to TRBD1 (6 bases). Between the trimmed V and J ends, which lost 0 bases and 6 bases, there was a span of 12 bases. The CDR3 runs 15 residues. Germline-derived CDR1 and CDR2 are SGHKS and YYEKEE (reference sequence). In DNA form, the CDR3 reads TGTGCCAGCAGCTTGGGTGTACAGGGTTATGAAAAACTGTTTTTT. Protein: CASSLGVQGYEKLFF.

The rearrangement links TRBV5-1 to TRBJ2-3; no reliable D call. Germline assignment: CDR1 SGHRS and CDR2 YFSETQ. CDR3 size: 15 residues. Between the trimmed V and J ends, which lost 4 bases and 1 base, there was a span of 13 bases. For the CDR3, the DNA is TGCGCCAGCAGCAACAGTAACCGCGGCACAGATACGCAGTATTTT. Translated, it gives CASSNSNRGTDTQYF.

The chain combines TRBV19 with TRBJ2-7; TRBD2 matches at 9 bases. CDR1 and CDR2 (germline): LNHDA, SQIVND (reference sequence). Unmatched junction bases numbered 7, after V lost 3 bases and J lost 4 bases. This CDR3 spans 15 amino acids. The CDR3 here is CASSIVAGAIYEQYF. In nucleotides, the CDR3 is TGTGCCAGTAGTATTGTAGCGGGAGCAATTTACGAGCAGTACTTC.

The rearrangement links TRBV15 to TRBJ1-3; D is ambiguous. In germline, CDR1 is LNHNV, CDR2 YYDKDF (reference sequence). Trimming stripped 4 bases from V and 3 bases from J, with 4 bases between. The CDR3 has 12 residues. This CDR3 is CATSIVGNTIYF. CDR3 nucleotide sequence: TGTGCCACCAGCATAGTTGGAAACACCATATATTTT. Full variable domain (remainder filled in from reference TRBV15 and TRBJ1-3): DAMVIQNPRYQVTQFGKPVTLSCSQTLNHNVMYWYQQKSSQAPKLLFHYYDKDFNNEADTPDNFQSRRPNTSFCFLDIRSPGLGDTAMYLCATSIVGNTIYFGEGSWLTVV.

The CDR3 DNA follows: TGTGCCAGCAGTGAATCCGTGGTAGGGGGGGACACTGAAGCTTTCTTT. Its protein is CASSESVVGGDTEAFF. The chain uses TRBV6-1 and TRBJ1-1; the D gene is possibly TRBD1 (6 bases). CDR3 size: 16 residues. CDR1 is MNHNS and CDR2 is SASEGT in the germline V gene. Trimming removed 2 bases from V and 3 bases from J, with 16 bases in between.

This chain uses TRBV7-8 with TRBJ1-3; no clear D gene. The CDR3 runs to 13 residues. With 5 bases removed from V and 6 bases from J, the gap between germline ends came to 11 bases. CDR1 SGHVS and CDR2 FQNEAQ come from the germline V gene. This chain's CDR3 is CASSPSGENTIYF. CDR3 DNA sequence: TGTGCCAGCAGCCCATCGGGCGAAAACACCATATATTTT. Full variable domain (outside the CDR3, taken from reference TRBV7-8 and TRBJ1-3): GAGVSQSPRYKVAKRGQDVALRCDPISGHVSLFWYQQALGQGPEFLTYFQNEAQLDKSGLPSDRFFAERPEGSVSTLKIQRTQQEDSAVYLCASSPSGENTIYFGEGSWLTVV.

This clone came up once. The V call is TRBV7-8, the J call TRBJ1-1; D uncertain. CDR1 SGHVS and CDR2 FQNEAQ come from the germline V gene. V lost 3 bases and J 3 bases, leaving 20 bases between the germline ends. The CDR3 runs 17 residues. The CDR3 protein is CASSLTYNTREHTEAFF. CDR3 bases: TGTGCCAGCAGCTTGACCTACAACACCCGCGAGCACACTGAAGCTTTCTTT. The whole variable domain, filled in from reference TRBV7-8 and TRBJ1-1, reads GAGVSQSPRYKVAKRGQDVALRCDPISGHVSLFWYQQALGQGPEFLTYFQNEAQLDKSGLPSDRFFAERPEGSVSTLKIQRTQQEDSAVYLCASSLTYNTREHTEAFFGQGTRLTVV.

This chain joins TRBV7-3 and TRBJ2-1; 7 nucleotides line up with TRBD2. Germline loops: CDR1 SGHTA, CDR2 FQGTGA. The ends lost 4 bases at V and 6 bases at J; junction bases unmatched: 9. This CDR3 has 15 amino acids. DNA for the CDR3: TGTGCCAGCAGCTCGACTAGCCCCCTCGGCAATGAGCAGTTCTTC. Encoded protein: CASSSTSPLGNEQFF.

The rearrangement uses TRBV29-1 and TRBJ2-3; no definite D call. Germline V lookup: CDR1 SQVTM, CDR2 ANQGSEA. The CDR3 consists of 13 residues. V was shortened by 2 bases and J by 2 bases, with 8 bases between the two germline ends. As DNA, the CDR3 is TGCAGCGTTGAATCCCTTCACACAGATACGCAGTATTTT. Protein product: CSVESLHTDTQYF.

This clone showed up just once. The CDR3 bases are TGTGCCAGCAGTGAAGCGCGGGGGGGCCAATCGCAGTATTTT. It is translated as CASSEARGGQSQYF. J is TRBJ2-3 and V is TRBV2; TRBD2 matches at 9 bases. The ends lost 0 bases at V and 10 bases at J; junction bases unmatched: 5. CDR3 length: 14 residues. The germline V gene encodes CDR1 SNHLY and CDR2 FYNNEI.

This chain uses TRBV7-9 with TRBJ2-7; 10 nucleotides align to TRBD2. Germline V gives CDR1 SEHNR, CDR2 FQNEAQ (reference sequence). J was trimmed by 5 bases and V by 0 bases; bases with no gene match: 10. This CDR3 comprises 17 residues. DNA of the CDR3: TGTGCCAGCAGCTTAGCACTAGCGGGGACTTTGGGGGACGAGCAGTACTTC. Its translation is CASSLALAGTLGDEQYF.

The chain links TRBV10-1 to TRBJ2-3, with D uncertain. The CDR3 loop spans 16 amino acids. Looked up from germline, CDR1 is WNHNN and CDR2 is SYGVQD (reference sequence). V was pared by 3 bases and J by 0 bases, with 13 bases between. The CDR3 reads CASSDLGKASTDTQYF. The CDR3 nucleotides read TGCGCCAGCAGTGATTTAGGGAAAGCCAGCACAGATACGCAGTATTTT.

Worth noting for this clone: One end of the junction varies from germline; a read error may be responsible. The rearrangement links TRBV14 to TRBJ2-2, with a possible D match to TRBD1 (6 bases). In germline, CDR1 is SGHDN, CDR2 FVKESK. This CDR3 has 15 amino acids. The CDR3 DNA reads as TGTGCCAGCAGACAAGGAACAGGGTTTGCCGGGGAGCTGTTTTTT. Amino acid sequence: CASRQGTGFAGELFF.

This rearrangement joins TRBV5-1 to TRBJ2-5; D possibly corresponds to TRBD2 (6 bases). CDR1 is SGHRS, CDR2 YFSETQ, per germline. With 0 bases removed from V and 5 bases from J, the gap between germline ends came to 8 bases. The CDR3 covers 13 residues. The CDR3 reads CASSLAAGETQYF. The CDR3 bases are TGCGCCAGCAGCTTGGCGGCGGGGGAGACCCAGTACTTC.

V usage is TRBV5-4 and J usage is TRBJ2-2; D ambiguous. With 2 bases removed from V and 1 base from J, the gap between germline ends came to 3 bases. Germline V gives CDR1 SGHNT, CDR2 YYREEE (reference sequence). The CDR3 is 13 residues long. The CDR3 here is CASSFRNTGELFF. The CDR3 coding sequence is TGTGCCAGCAGCTTCAGGAACACCGGGGAGCTGTTTTTT.

DNA for the CDR3: TGCGCCAGCAGCTTGTTTAGCAGGACCGCGTCCTACAATGAGCAGTTCTTC. This translates into CASSLFSRTASYNEQFF. The rearrangement joins TRBV5-1 to TRBJ2-1; D remains ambiguous. There are 17 residues in the CDR3. Deletions cut 1 base from V and 1 base from J, with 15 bases between. CDR1 and CDR2 from the germline V gene are SGHRS and YFSETQ. The full variable domain, with the rest looked up from reference TRBV5-1 and TRBJ2-1, is KAGVTQTPRYLIKTRGQQVTLSCSPISGHRSVSWYQQTPGQGLQFLFEYFSETQRNKGNFPGRFSGRQFSNSRSEMNVSTLELGDSALYLCASSLFSRTASYNEQFFGPGTRLTVL.

A remark on this clone: The sample contains more than one DNA sequence encoding this CDR3. V is TRBV5-1 and J is TRBJ2-7; 7 bases match TRBD1. J was trimmed by 4 bases and V by 0 bases; bases with no gene match: 4. Germline lookup yields CDR1 SGHRS and CDR2 YFSETQ. The length of the CDR3 is 14 residues. CDR3: CASSLEGGRYEQYF. CDR3 DNA sequence: TGCGCCAGCAGCTTGGAAGGGGGCAGGTACGAGCAGTACTTC.

The chain employs TRBV28 and TRBJ1-2; D is undetermined. Trimming removed 4 bases from V and 12 bases from J, with 12 bases in between. Per the germline V gene, CDR1 is MDHEN and CDR2 is SYDVKM. CDR3 length: 11 amino acids. CDR3 sequence reads: CASSSTLANTF. The CDR3, as DNA: TGTGCCAGCAGTTCGACATTGGCTAACACCTTC.